This T cell receptor (beta chain) was recorded in a study of graft-versus-host responses after intestinal transplantation. Study details: Multivisceral, liver-intestinal, or isolated intestinal grafts were transplanted into recipients. Notes on the study in general: Maximum circulating GvH clone levels tracked with early post-transplant HvG decreases.

The assay was immunoSEQ multiplex PCR, and TCRdb's table has in-frame clones only and misses some. The repertoire has 84,000 or so clones, roughly 84% of them found once; the top ten carry around 8%. The CDR3 is 15 residues long. Trimming pared 2 bases from V and 0 bases from J, leaving 8 bases between. CDR1 is MGHRA, CDR2 YSYEKL, per germline. Regarding this clone: What it recognizes is unknown.

The gene calls are TRBV4-1 and TRBJ1-3, with D unresolved. The source of this sequence is a human donor who was the organ donor for an intestinal transplant. The specimen comprised unstimulated CD8+ T cells sorted from spleen or lymph node cells, sampled before transplant. The CDR3 coding sequence is TGCGCCAGCAGCCAATTCTTATTCTCTGGAAACACCATATATTTT. Amino acids: CASSQFLFSGNTIYF.